This T cell receptor beta chain was captured by sequencing in a study of blood T cell repertoires in COVID-19. Background on the study: Samples came from the United States, Italy and Spain, spanning acute and convalescent COVID-19.

Germline V gene lookup returns CDR1 SGDLS and CDR2 YYNGEE. V dropped 3 bases and J dropped 8; count of bases not matched to a gene: 10. This CDR3 has 15 residues. In the source study's methods: Cell counts per sample came from amplifying reference gene primers. Clones were read by immunoSEQ multiplex PCR, and TCRdb kept only the in-frame ones, dropping some. V, J and clone size reflect that table, while D and trimming were determined from the DNA. Of roughly 97,000 clones in the sample, 84% were seen once. This clone was recorded only once. The V call is TRBV9, the J call TRBJ1-2, with 10 bases matching TRBD1. Sequencing input: peripheral blood. This receptor was obtained from a man between 60 and 75 years old with acute or convalescent COVID-19. The CDR3 DNA reads as TGTGCCAGCAGCGGCCAAAAAGGACAGGGGGGAGGCTACACCTTC. Its protein product is CASSGQKGQGGGYTF.